Listed below are T cell receptor beta chains from one sample, sequenced in a study of blood T cell repertoires in COVID-19. The data were produced by immunoSEQ multiplex PCR, yet TCRdb's version contains in-frame clones alone and is incomplete. In the table there are roughly 80,000 clones, 85% to 90% of which are singletons. Sequenced material: peripheral blood. The receptors stem from a woman at least 80 years old with acute or convalescent COVID-19. Both conserved end residues are part of each CDR3. The D gene is left open where the match is weak. The size field is filled for only some rows; it gives once, few, many or a size class.

CDR3 protein	CDR3 DNA	V gene	J gene	clone size	D gene
CASSPPGNTEAFF	TGTGCCAGCAGCCCTCCGGGGAACACTGAAGCTTTCTTT	TRBV12-3/TRBV12-4	TRBJ1-1	-	-
CASSSATSRNTGELFF	TGTGCCAGCAGCTCGGCGACTAGCCGGAACACCGGGGAGCTGTTTTTT	TRBV7-9	TRBJ2-2	few	TRBD2
CASEFGGMNTEAFF	TGTGCCAGCGAGTTCGGCGGTATGAACACTGAAGCTTTCTTT	TRBV2	TRBJ1-1	-	-
CASSSRGGSSYNEQFF	TGTGCCAGCAGCTCTCGTGGTGGGAGCTCCTACAATGAGCAGTTCTTC	TRBV3-1/TRBV3-2	TRBJ2-1	-	-
CASSLAADPPAETQYF	TGTGCCAGCAGCTTAGCAGCGGACCCTCCGGCCGAGACCCAGTACTTC	TRBV7-8	TRBJ2-5	few	-
CAISTPRGGNYGYTF	TGTGCCATCAGTACGCCGCGGGGAGGTAACTATGGCTACACCTTC	TRBV10-3	TRBJ1-2	-	-
CASSVGTGVGMNTEAFF	TGTGCCAGCAGCGTAGGGACAGGGGTAGGCATGAACACTGAAGCTTTCTTT	TRBV7-9	TRBJ1-1	-	TRBD1
CASSRGTGGTEAFF	TGTGCCAGCTCACGGGGGACAGGGGGGACTGAAGCTTTCTTT	TRBV18	TRBJ1-1	-	TRBD1
CASSIAVSTDTQYF	TGTGCCAGTAGTATAGCAGTAAGCACAGATACGCAGTATTTT	TRBV19	TRBJ2-3	-	-
CASSQAGATIGELFF	TGTGCCAGCAGCCAAGCGGGCGCGACTATCGGGGAGCTGTTTTTT	TRBV3-1/TRBV3-2	TRBJ2-2	-	-
CASSPTGVLADTQYF	TGTGCCAGCAGCCCGACAGGGGTTCTCGCAGATACGCAGTATTTT	TRBV9	TRBJ2-3	-	TRBD1
CATSPSGGRDEQFF	TGTGCCACCAGCCCGTCGGGGGGCCGGGATGAGCAGTTCTTC	TRBV15	TRBJ2-1	-	-
CASSQELDVNEQFF	TGTGCCAGCAGCCAAGAACTAGACGTCAATGAGCAGTTCTTC	TRBV3-1/TRBV3-2	TRBJ2-1	-	-